This T cell receptor (beta chain) was sequenced in a study of cytomegalovirus exposure and HLA in healthy donors. The study's findings and limits: In a later analysis, TCR beta V- and J-gene trimming was associated with a missense DCLRE1C variant. CMV antigen specificity was confirmed in vitro for a few CMV-associated chains. A later analysis associated 15,000 to 20,000 TCR beta sequences with HLA alleles at a 0.05 false discovery rate. Common viral pathogens seemed, in a later analysis, to connect with several of the most significant clusters.

This clone was seen a handful of times. Antigen specificity is unknown. This CDR3 has 16 amino acids. The germline V gene encodes CDR1 SGHAT and CDR2 FQNNGV. Unmatched junction bases numbered 8, after V lost 5 bases and J lost 2 bases. 60 Vbeta and 13 Jbeta primers were used in PCR. Assay: immunoSEQ multiplex PCR; the TCRdb copy retains only in-frame clones and omits some. Of some 130,000 clones listed, roughly 60% are singletons. Material: PBMCs. This receptor was identified in a woman in her thirties or forties in good health and CMV-seronegative. This chain connects TRBV11-2 to TRBJ2-3; 9 bases are a match to TRBD2. The DNA for the CDR3 is TGTGCCAGCAGCCGAGGGACTAGCCGGGTCACAGATACGCAGTATTTT. Amino acid sequence: CASSRGTSRVTDTQYF.